The 19 T cell receptor beta chains presented below share a single source sample, sequenced in a study of T cells after yellow fever vaccination. TCRdb recomputed calls from the 5' RACE reads with MiXCR, one row per CDR3 protein. The sample lists some 550,000 distinct CDR3 sequences, over 15% occurring once. Sample: PBMCs, taken 15 days after the yellow fever booster vaccination. Receptors originate from a man aged 25-40 years who received the YFV17D yellow fever vaccine.

This clonotype was counted only a few times. The gene calls are TRBV20-1 and TRBJ2-5, with TRBD2 matching over 9 bases. CDR1 and CDR2 (germline): DFQATT, SNEGSKA (reference sequence). This CDR3 contains 15 residues. Unmatched junction bases numbered 10, after V lost 6 bases and J lost 2 bases. The CDR3 is CSASSGSVNQETQYF. The CDR3 region has the DNA TGCAGTGCAAGTAGCGGGAGCGTGAATCAAGAGACCCAGTACTTC.

The V gene is TRBV11-2, the J gene TRBJ2-5; TRBD1 might be the D (6 bases). Germline V CDR1 and CDR2: SGHAT, FQNNGV. CDR3 size: 11 residues. Trimming cost V 5 bases and J 9 bases, with 10 bases left between them. For the CDR3, the DNA is TGTGCCAGCAGCGTCACAGGGTCCCAGTACTTC. Protein product: CASSVTGSQYF.

There are a few counts of this clonotype. J is TRBJ2-5 and V is TRBV18; 11 nucleotides agree with TRBD2. Germline V CDR1 and CDR2: KGHSH, LQKENI. With V trimmed by 3 bases and J by 3 bases, 3 bases remained unmatched. CDR3 length equals 15 residues. The CDR3 here is CASSPGTSGEETQYF. The DNA for the CDR3 is TGTGCCAGCTCACCGGGGACTAGCGGTGAAGAGACCCAGTACTTC. Full variable domain (outside the CDR3, taken from reference TRBV18 and TRBJ2-5): NAGVMQNPRHLVRRRGQEARLRCSPMKGHSHVYWYRQLPEEGLKFMVYLQKENIIDESGMPKERFSAEFPKEGPSILRIQQVVRGDSAAYFCASSPGTSGEETQYFGPGTRLLVL.

This clonotype was seen more than once but under ten times. The rearrangement uses TRBV4-3 and TRBJ2-3; D is uncertain. The germline CDR1 and CDR2 sequences are LGHNA and YSLEER. CDR3 length: 13 residues. The germline V and J ends were trimmed by 0 bases and 13 bases, with 14 bases remaining between them. CDR3 sequence (DNA): TGCGCCAGCAGCCAAGAAGTCAGATCCCGGGAGTATTTT. Encoded protein: CASSQEVRSREYF.

The sample holds a few counts of this clonotype. The rearrangement joins TRBV5-1 to TRBJ2-5; 7 bases agree with TRBD2. This CDR3 comprises 16 residues. With 4 bases clipped from V and 2 bases from J, the junction kept 11 bases outside the gene matches. CDR1 SGHRS and CDR2 YFSETQ come from the germline V gene. In nucleotides, the CDR3 is TGCGCCAGCAGCATGGCGGGACTACCCATTCAAGAGACCCAGTACTTC. It yields the protein CASSMAGLPIQETQYF.

In its sample, this clonotype was seen a few times. This CDR3 reads CASSFEELNVLTF. CDR3 nucleotides: TGTGCCAGCAGTTTTGAGGAGTTAAACGTCCTGACTTTC. This rearrangement joins TRBV12-3 or TRBV12-4 to TRBJ2-6; D is unclear. The ends were cut back, 3 bases at V and 10 bases at J, with 10 bases in the middle. The CDR3 consists of 13 residues.

The J gene is TRBJ2-3, the V gene TRBV6-5; the D gene could be TRBD1 or TRBD2 (5 bases each). Germline assignment: CDR1 MNHEY and CDR2 SVGAGI. The CDR3 length is 15 residues. V was cut by 6 bases and J by 1 base, with 14 bases left in between. The CDR3 nucleotides are TGTGCCAGCAGCCGCGCCCAGGGAGGCACAGATACGCAGTATTTT. Translating it yields CASSRAQGGTDTQYF.

The table lists this clonotype with a few counts. The chain is built from TRBV10-3 and TRBJ2-3, with D perhaps matching TRBD2 (5 bases). The CDR3 sequence is 13 residues long. Trimming removed 6 bases from V and 0 bases from J, with 7 bases in between. The germline gives CDR1 ENHRY, CDR2 SYGVKD. CDR3 protein: CAIRPGSTDTQYF. CDR3 DNA: TGTGCCATCAGACCGGGGAGCACAGATACGCAGTATTTT.

The J gene is TRBJ2-1, the V gene TRBV18; no clear D. The V gene's germline CDR1 is KGHSH and CDR2 LQKENI. V lost 4 bases and J 0 bases, leaving 10 bases between the germline ends. The CDR3 runs to 15 residues. The CDR3 sequence: CASSHSQRSYNEQFF. The CDR3 bases are TGTGCCAGCTCACATAGCCAGCGCTCCTACAATGAGCAGTTCTTC.

The chain carries TRBV6-5 and TRBJ2-3, with 7 bases that match TRBD2. Germline CDR1 MNHEY, CDR2 SVGAGI. This CDR3 comprises 15 residues. The V gene end was trimmed by 0 bases and the J gene end by 4 bases; junction bases not matched to a gene: 4. CDR3 sequence reads: CASSYSGGRPDTQYF. Here the CDR3 DNA reads TGTGCCAGCAGTTACTCGGGAGGGCGGCCAGATACGCAGTATTTT.

This clonotype came up many times. J is TRBJ2-1 and V is TRBV5-1; TRBD1 matches at 9 bases. Trimming took 5 bases from V and 4 from J; bases not matched to a gene: 4. In germline, CDR1 is SGHRS, CDR2 YFSETQ. The CDR3 runs 14 residues. CDR3 loop: CASRRDREYNEQFF. In nucleotides, the CDR3 is TGCGCCAGCAGACGGGACAGGGAATACAATGAGCAGTTCTTC. Based on the CDR3 plus reference TRBV5-1 and TRBJ2-1, the full variable domain is KAGVTQTPRYLIKTRGQQVTLSCSPISGHRSVSWYQQTPGQGLQFLFEYFSETQRNKGNFPGRFSGRQFSNSRSEMNVSTLELGDSALYLCASRRDREYNEQFFGPGTRLTVL.

The CDR3 nucleotides are TGTGCCAGCACGGAGGGAAATTCACCCCTCCACTTT. It encodes CASTEGNSPLHF. The rearrangement joins TRBV7-2 to TRBJ1-6; no reliable D call. This CDR3 is built from 12 residues. Germline lookup yields CDR1 SGHTA and CDR2 FQGNSA. Trimming pared 7 bases from V and 7 bases from J, leaving 8 bases between.

This clonotype has only a few counts. The CDR3 sequence is CASGAGSSTDTQYF. CDR3 in DNA: TGCGCCAGCGGGGCAGGCTCTAGCACAGATACGCAGTATTTT. The gene calls are TRBV5-1 and TRBJ2-3; D perhaps matches TRBD1 (5 bases). Trimming took off 7 bases at V and 0 bases at J, with 12 bases between the two ends. The CDR3 runs to 14 residues. CDR1 and CDR2 from the germline V gene are SGHRS and YFSETQ.

This clonotype has ten or more counts. The chain has TRBV5-1 and TRBJ2-5; TRBD2 matches at 8 bases. The CDR3 totals 13 residues. The V segment lost 4 bases and the J segment 5 bases; nucleotides outside the gene matches: 4. Germline V gene sequence: CDR1 SGHRS, CDR2 YFSETQ. The CDR3 region is CASSPGLEETQYF. CDR3 nucleotide sequence: TGCGCCAGCAGCCCGGGACTAGAGGAGACCCAGTACTTC.

The V gene is TRBV20-1, the J gene TRBJ2-1; TRBD1 aligns across 9 bases. Germline trimming cut 4 bases from V and 5 bases from J; bases unmatched to any gene: 9. The CDR3 totals 15 residues. The germline CDR1 and CDR2 sequences are DFQATT and SNEGSKA (reference sequence). CDR3 in amino acids: CSATPTGGRNNEQFF. CDR3 bases: TGCAGTGCTACTCCAACAGGGGGCCGTAACAATGAGCAGTTCTTC.

This clonotype turned up a few times. The CDR3 bases are TGTGCCAGCAGCCGAGGAACAGGGGGCTCAGAAGCTTTCTTT. This encodes CASSRGTGGSEAFF. J is TRBJ1-1 and V is TRBV28; 9 bases fit TRBD1. With V trimmed by 6 bases and J by 8 bases, 10 bases remained unmatched. CDR1 MDHEN and CDR2 SYDVKM come from the germline V gene. This CDR3 is built from 14 residues.

This clonotype appeared a few times. V usage is TRBV6-2 or TRBV6-3 and J usage is TRBJ2-3, with a tentative D call TRBD1 (7 bases). Per the germline V gene, CDR1 is MNHEY and CDR2 is SVGEGT. Trimming shortened V by 5 bases and J by 3 bases, and 12 bases separated the two germline ends. This CDR3 spans 14 amino acids. CDR3 residues: CASSPRGETDTQYF. The CDR3 region has the DNA TGTGCCAGCAGTCCCAGGGGGGAGACAGATACGCAGTATTTT.

This clonotype was seen only a few times. The CDR3 loop is CASSLSGPLNEKLFF. CDR3 coding DNA: TGTGCCAGCAGCTTATCGGGACCGCTTAATGAAAAACTGTTTTTT. This chain uses TRBV7-9 with TRBJ1-4; a weak D match, TRBD1 (5 bases). CDR3 length equals 15 residues. Per germline, CDR1 SEHNR and CDR2 FQNEAQ (reference sequence). V lost 2 bases and J 4 bases, leaving 11 bases between the germline ends.

The chain links TRBV20-1 to TRBJ1-4, with a weak D call TRBD1 (6 bases). The CDR3 is 14 amino acids. V gave up 8 bases and J gave up 8 bases, with 21 bases separating them. Germline assignment: CDR1 DFQATT and CDR2 SNEGSKA (reference sequence). CDR3 loop: CSTPHREVREKLFF. CDR3 coding DNA: TGCAGTACTCCGCACAGGGAGGTGAGAGAAAAACTGTTTTTT.